Listed here are 12 T cell receptor beta chains from one sample, sequenced in a study of cytomegalovirus exposure and HLA in healthy donors. The PCR was carried out with 60 Vbeta primers and 13 Jbeta primers. Sequencing was performed with immunoSEQ multiplex PCR; in TCRdb, only in-frame clones are kept and a portion is missing. The sample data list some 120,000 clones. Sequences were obtained from PBMCs. The receptors derive from a man aged 18 to 35 in good health and CMV-seronegative.

V gene TRBV18 combines with J gene TRBJ1-6; D is ambiguous. V lost 6 bases, J lost 14 bases, and 17 bases lay in between. Germline-derived CDR1 and CDR2 are KGHSH and LQKENI. CDR3 length: 13 residues. CDR3 protein: CASSLQRSGTLHF. The DNA for the CDR3 is TGTGCCAGCTCGCTGCAACGGTCGGGGACCCTCCACTTT.

The chain recombines TRBV29-1 with TRBJ2-1; 9 nucleotides agree with TRBD2. The trim removed 1 base at V and 7 bases at J, leaving 5 bases unmatched. CDR1 SQVTM and CDR2 ANQGSEA come from the germline V gene. This CDR3 spans 14 amino acids. The CDR3, as DNA: TGCAGCGTTGAAGGCGGGGGGGTGCAGAATGAGCAGTTCTTC. Translated, it gives CSVEGGGVQNEQFF.

The chain recombines TRBV19 with TRBJ1-1; D perhaps matches TRBD1 (5 bases). The V and J ends lost 6 bases and 5 bases respectively, with 16 bases between them. The CDR3 is 14 amino acids. CDR1 LNHDA and CDR2 SQIVND come from the germline V gene (reference sequence). The CDR3 sequence: CASSPSGGWTEAFF. The CDR3 nucleotides are TGTGCCAGTAGCCCATCCGGGGGGTGGACTGAAGCTTTCTTT.

The V call is TRBV27, the J call TRBJ1-2; tentatively, D is TRBD1 (5 bases). Germline CDR1 MNHEY, CDR2 SMNVEV (reference sequence). The V end was cut by 2 bases, the J end by 4 bases, with 20 bases between. The CDR3 consists of 17 residues. The CDR3 loop reads CASSLRTGWVAPYGYTF. The CDR3 DNA sequence: TGTGCCAGCAGTTTACGAACAGGCTGGGTAGCTCCCTATGGCTACACCTTC.

The chain employs TRBV28 and TRBJ2-3, with TRBD2 as a possible D gene (6 bases). Germline CDR1 is MDHEN and CDR2 is SYDVKM. Trimming removed 8 bases at V and 3 bases at J, with 12 bases between. The CDR3 runs 13 residues. For the CDR3, the DNA is TGTGCCAGCGCGGGTGGGAGGACAGATACGCAGTATTTT. This codes for CASAGGRTDTQYF.

The chain employs TRBV5-6 and TRBJ1-6, with 9 bases lining up with TRBD1. The J segment lost 10 bases and the V segment lost 4 bases, leaving 6 bases of the junction unmatched. This CDR3 comprises 14 residues. Germline V gene sequence: CDR1 SGHDT, CDR2 YYEEEE. CDR3 region: CASSPGQGWSPLHF. The DNA of the CDR3 is TGTGCCAGCAGCCCCGGACAGGGGTGGTCACCCCTCCACTTT. Combining the CDR3 with reference TRBV5-6 and TRBJ1-6 gives the whole variable domain DAGVTQSPTHLIKTRGQQVTLRCSPKSGHDTVSWYQQALGQGPQFIFQYYEEEERQRGNFPDRFSGHQFPNYSSELNVNALLLGDSALYLCASSPGQGWSPLHFGNGTRLTVT.

V and J are TRBV7-8 and TRBJ1-4, with TRBD1 matching 7 bases. The V gene end was trimmed by 1 base and the J gene end by 8 bases; junction bases not matched to a gene: 7. There are 15 residues in the CDR3. CDR1 and CDR2 (germline): SGHVS, FQNEAQ. The CDR3 loop is CASSLEGGWGEKLFF. The CDR3, as DNA: TGTGCCAGCAGCTTAGAAGGGGGCTGGGGAGAAAAACTGTTTTTT.

CDR3 coding DNA: TGTGCCAGCAGCCAAGATCTGTCGTCCACTGAAGCTTTCTTT. It translates to CASSQDLSSTEAFF. The rearrangement links TRBV14 to TRBJ1-1, with unresolved D. The CDR3 is 14 residues long. V shed 0 bases and J shed 4 bases, with 9 bases lying between them. Per germline, CDR1 SGHDN and CDR2 FVKESK.

J is TRBJ1-1 and V is TRBV2, with D possibly being TRBD1 (6 bases). With 3 bases removed from V and 0 bases from J, the gap between germline ends came to 20 bases. The CDR3 runs to 18 residues. Germline CDR1 SNHLY, CDR2 FYNNEI. Here the CDR3 reads CASSDGSIPTGVNTEAFF. DNA of the CDR3: TGTGCCAGCAGTGATGGGTCTATCCCGACAGGAGTGAACACTGAAGCTTTCTTT.

V usage is TRBV28 and J usage is TRBJ1-5; 9 nucleotides align to TRBD1. Germline assignment: CDR1 MDHEN and CDR2 SYDVKM. This CDR3 has 14 residues. Trimming at V came to 5 bases and at J to 7 bases, leaving 6 bases not matched to a gene. This chain's CDR3 is CASSQRTGEQPQHF. CDR3 DNA: TGTGCCAGCAGTCAGAGGACAGGGGAACAGCCCCAGCATTTT.

The J gene is TRBJ1-1, the V gene TRBV5-5, with a weak D call TRBD1 (5 bases). Germline V gives CDR1 SGHKS, CDR2 YYEKEE (reference sequence). V lost 0 bases to trimming and J lost 0 bases, with 12 bases between them. The CDR3 extends over 16 amino acids. CDR3 amino acids: CASSLGGTILNTEAFF. The CDR3 nucleotides are TGTGCCAGCAGCTTGGGGGGGACTATACTGAACACTGAAGCTTTCTTT.

The rearrangement uses TRBV27 and TRBJ2-7; 10 bases align to TRBD2. The germline gives CDR1 MNHEY, CDR2 SMNVEV (reference sequence). J lost 5 bases, V lost 2 bases, and 6 bases had no gene match. The CDR3 totals 15 residues. In DNA form, the CDR3 reads TGTGCCAGCAGTTTAAGGAGCGGGAGGGCCAACGAGCAGTACTTC. As protein: CASSLRSGRANEQYF.